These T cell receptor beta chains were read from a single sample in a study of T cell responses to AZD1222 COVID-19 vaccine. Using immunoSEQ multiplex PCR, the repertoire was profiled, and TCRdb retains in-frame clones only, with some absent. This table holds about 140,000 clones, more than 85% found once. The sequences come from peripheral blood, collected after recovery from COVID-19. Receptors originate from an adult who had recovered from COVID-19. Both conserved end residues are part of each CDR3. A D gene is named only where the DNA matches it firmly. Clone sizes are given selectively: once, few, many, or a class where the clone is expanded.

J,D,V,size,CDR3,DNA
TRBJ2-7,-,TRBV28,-,CASSLRYEQYF,TGTGCCAGCAGTTTAAGGTACGAGCAGTACTTC
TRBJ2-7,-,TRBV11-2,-,CASSLGWATDEQYF,TGTGCCAGCAGCTTAGGGTGGGCCACGGACGAGCAGTACTTC
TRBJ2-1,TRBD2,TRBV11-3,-,CASSLHPPAGVLNNEQFF,TGTGCCAGCAGCTTACACCCCCCAGCGGGAGTACTTAACAATGAGCAGTTCTTC
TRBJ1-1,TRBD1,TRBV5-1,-,CASSLGTGGGTEAFF,TGCGCCAGCAGCTTGGGGACAGGGGGCGGCACTGAAGCTTTCTTT
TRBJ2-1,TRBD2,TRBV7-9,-,CASSLLASGSGNEQFF,TGTGCCAGCAGCCTACTCGCTAGCGGGAGCGGCAATGAGCAGTTCTTC
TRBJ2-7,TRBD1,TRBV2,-,CAGAGTGGLEQYF,TGTGCCGGCGCCGGGACAGGGGGCCTCGAGCAGTACTTC
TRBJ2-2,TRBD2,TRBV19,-,CASSPISGPGLASRGELFF,TGTGCCAGTAGTCCAATCTCGGGTCCGGGACTAGCGTCCCGGGGGGAGCTGTTTTTT
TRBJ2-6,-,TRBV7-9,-,CASSPPRLQSSGANVLTF,TGTGCCAGCAGCCCCCCCCGTTTACAGTCCTCTGGGGCCAACGTCCTGACTTTC
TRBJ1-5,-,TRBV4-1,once,CASSQGDSQPQHF,TGCGCCAGCAGCCAGGGTGACAGCCAGCCCCAGCATTTT
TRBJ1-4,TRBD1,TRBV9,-,CASSVGDSSEKLFF,TGTGCCAGCAGCGTAGGGGACAGCTCTGAAAAACTGTTTTTT
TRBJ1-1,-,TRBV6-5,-,CASSYGGHMNTEAFF,TGTGCCAGCAGTTACGGTGGGCACATGAACACTGAAGCTTTCTTT
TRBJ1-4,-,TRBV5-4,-,CASSLGASMKGLFF,TGTGCCAGCAGCTTGGGGGCCTCCATGAAAGGGCTGTTTTTT
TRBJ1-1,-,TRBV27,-,CASSLFGGGDTEAFF,TGTGCCAGCAGTTTATTTGGGGGCGGTGACACTGAAGCTTTCTTT
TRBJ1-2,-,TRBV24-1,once,CATSATDGYGYTF,TGTGCCACCAGTGCGACCGACGGCTATGGCTACACCTTC
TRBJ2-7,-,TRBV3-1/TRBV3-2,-,CASSQDQGEQYF,TGTGCCAGCAGCCAAGATCAGGGCGAGCAGTACTTC
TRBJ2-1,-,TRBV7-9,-,CASSSLSALVEQFF,TGTGCCAGCAGCTCCCTGTCCGCCTTAGTAGAGCAGTTCTTC
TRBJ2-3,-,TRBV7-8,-,CASSTGPPADTQYF,TGTGCCAGCAGCACAGGACCACCCGCAGATACGCAGTATTTT
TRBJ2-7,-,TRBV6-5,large,CASRPSSYEQYF,TGTGCCAGCCGGCCTAGCTCCTACGAGCAGTACTTC
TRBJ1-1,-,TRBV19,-,CASSIRPGDTEAFF,TGTGCCAGTAGTATCCGCCCAGGGGACACTGAAGCTTTCTTT
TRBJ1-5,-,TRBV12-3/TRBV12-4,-,CASMFKGNQPQHF,TGTGCCAGCATGTTTAAAGGGAATCAGCCCCAGCATTTT
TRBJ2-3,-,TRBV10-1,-,CASSESLGSGPLDTQYF,TGCGCCAGCAGTGAGTCTCTAGGATCCGGGCCTCTGGATACGCAGTATTTT
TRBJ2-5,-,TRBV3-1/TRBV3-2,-,CASSPPLTGYQETQYF,TGTGCCAGCAGTCCCCCCCTAACAGGGTACCAAGAGACCCAGTACTTC
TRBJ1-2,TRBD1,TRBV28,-,CASSLGTGTVVYGYTF,TGTGCCAGCAGTTTAGGAACCGGGACAGTTGTTTATGGCTACACCTTC
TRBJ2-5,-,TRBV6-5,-,CAGGDGHGQETQYF,TGTGCCGGCGGGGACGGCCACGGCCAGGAGACCCAGTACTTC
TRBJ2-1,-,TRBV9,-,CASSVHSGYNEQFF,TGTGCCAGCAGCGTCCACAGTGGATACAATGAGCAGTTCTTC
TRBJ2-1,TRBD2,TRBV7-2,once,CASSLAGVANEQFF,TGTGCCAGCAGCCTAGCGGGAGTCGCCAATGAGCAGTTCTTC
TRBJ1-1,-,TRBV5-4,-,CASSALTENTEAFF,TGTGCCAGCAGCGCCCTGACAGAAAACACTGAAGCTTTCTTT
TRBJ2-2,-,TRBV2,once,CASTGTANTGELFF,TGTGCCAGCACCGGGACCGCGAACACCGGGGAGCTGTTTTTT
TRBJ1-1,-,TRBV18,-,CASSPPLGQGNTEAFF,TGTGCCAGCTCACCACCGTTAGGGCAGGGGAACACTGAAGCTTTCTTT
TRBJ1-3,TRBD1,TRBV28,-,CASSSLQGASGNTIYF,TGTGCCAGCAGTTCCCTACAGGGGGCGTCTGGAAACACCATATATTTT
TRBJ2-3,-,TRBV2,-,CASSLGPGKRDTQYF,TGTGCCAGCAGTCTGGGTCCGGGTAAACGAGATACGCAGTATTTT
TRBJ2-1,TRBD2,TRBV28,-,CASSRPSGIYNEQFF,TGTGCCAGCAGTCGACCTAGCGGGATCTACAATGAGCAGTTCTTC
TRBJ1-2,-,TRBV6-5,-,CASSPLDGANYGYTF,TGTGCCAGCAGCCCCCTTGACGGCGCTAACTATGGCTACACCTTC
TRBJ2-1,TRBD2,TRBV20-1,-,CSASPWTSGRGNEQFF,TGCAGTGCTAGTCCTTGGACTAGCGGGAGAGGAAATGAGCAGTTCTTC
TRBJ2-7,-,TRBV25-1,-,CASLPPGAYEQYF,TGTGCCAGCTTGCCCCCCGGCGCCTACGAGCAGTACTTC
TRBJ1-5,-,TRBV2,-,CASGFRNNQPQHF,TGTGCCAGCGGCTTTAGGAACAATCAGCCCCAGCATTTT
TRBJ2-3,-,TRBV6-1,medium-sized,CASSEGYRTDTQYF,TGTGCCAGCAGTGAAGGCTACCGGACAGATACGCAGTATTTT
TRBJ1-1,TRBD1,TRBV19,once,CASSPITRQGNTEAFF,TGTGCCAGTAGCCCGATAACCCGACAGGGGAACACTGAAGCTTTCTTT
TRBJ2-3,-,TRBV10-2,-,CASRVPEGVTDTQYF,TGCGCCAGCAGGGTCCCCGAGGGGGTGACAGATACGCAGTATTTT
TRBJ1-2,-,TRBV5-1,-,CATTKNTVEGGYTF,TGCGCCACCACTAAGAATACAGTCGAAGGTGGCTACACCTTC
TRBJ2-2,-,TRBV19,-,CASSIPPVKNTGELFF,TGTGCCAGTAGTATCCCCCCCGTCAAGAACACCGGGGAGCTGTTTTTT
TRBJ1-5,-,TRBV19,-,CASSPRPDPGRDQPQHF,TGTGCCAGTAGTCCGCGGCCGGACCCGGGCAGGGATCAGCCCCAGCATTTT
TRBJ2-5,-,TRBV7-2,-,CASSLAGPPGDQYF,TGTGCCAGCAGCTTGGCGGGACCGCCTGGGGACCAGTACTTC
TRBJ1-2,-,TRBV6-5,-,CASSRVRGGYTF,TGTGCCAGCAGCAGGGTACGAGGTGGCTACACCTTC
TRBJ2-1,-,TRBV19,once,CASLGQDNEQFF,TGTGCCAGCCTGGGACAAGACAATGAGCAGTTCTTC
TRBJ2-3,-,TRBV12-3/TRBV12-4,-,CASRIFLADTQYF,TGTGCCAGCAGAATTTTTTTGGCAGATACGCAGTATTTT
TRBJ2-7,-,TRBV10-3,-,CAIGNEYEQYF,TGTGCCATCGGGAATGAGTACGAGCAGTACTTC
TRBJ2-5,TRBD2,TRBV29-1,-,CSVGVPSGEQETQYF,TGCAGCGTTGGGGTCCCTAGCGGGGAACAAGAGACCCAGTACTTC
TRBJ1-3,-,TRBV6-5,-,CASSSLFGSSGNTIYF,TGTGCCAGCAGTTCTTTGTTCGGCAGCTCGGGAAACACCATATATTTT
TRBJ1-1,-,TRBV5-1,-,CASSPEGGDTEAFF,TGCGCCAGCAGCCCCGAAGGAGGGGACACTGAAGCTTTCTTT
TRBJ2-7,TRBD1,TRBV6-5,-,CASSRGQGATYEQYF,TGTGCCAGCAGTCGGGGACAGGGGGCAACATACGAGCAGTACTTC
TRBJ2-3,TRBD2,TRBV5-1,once,CASSSTGGTDTQYF,TGCGCCAGCAGCTCCACGGGGGGAACAGATACGCAGTATTTT
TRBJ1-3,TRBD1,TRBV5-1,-,CASSLDRDRKDTIYF,TGCGCCAGCAGCTTGGATCGGGACAGGAAGGACACCATATATTTT
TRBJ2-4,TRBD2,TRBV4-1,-,CASSPGTSVGAKNIQYF,TGCGCCAGCAGCCCCGGGACTAGCGTGGGGGCCAAAAACATTCAGTACTTC
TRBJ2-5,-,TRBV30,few,CAGGGQGETQYF,TGTGCCGGTGGGGGGCAGGGAGAGACCCAGTACTTC